This T cell receptor beta chain was obtained from a study of Graves' ophthalmopathy and Graves' hyperthyroidism. Notes on the study in general: Most expanded clonotypes in thyroid above 0.001 frequency also showed up in blood.

The starting material, about 9.9 ml of fresh peripheral blood, provided the PBMCs. Amplification of TCR beta CDR3 regions used RNA transcripts. Following a first-round RT-PCR that used HTBI primers, a second-round multiplex PCR was carried out. TCRdb re-called the multiplex PCR reads through MiXCR, storing one row per CDR3 protein. The sample consists of some 390,000 distinct CDR3 sequences, approximately 20% of them appearing once. This clonotype was recorded at least ten times. Its antigen is unknown. This receptor was identified in a woman under 30 with Graves' ophthalmopathy. Sequencing was done on a sample of peripheral blood.

CDR3 region: CASSLLWDRGLKIQYF. The CDR3 DNA reads as TGTGCCAGCAGCCTCCTCTGGGACAGGGGCTTAAAAATTCAGTACTTC. The chain uses TRBV6-2 or TRBV6-3 and TRBJ2-4, with TRBD1 matching 10 bases. Looked up from germline, CDR1 is MNHEY and CDR2 is SVGEGT. The CDR3 extends over 16 amino acids. Trimming at V came to 6 bases and at J to 10 bases, leaving 15 bases not matched to a gene.